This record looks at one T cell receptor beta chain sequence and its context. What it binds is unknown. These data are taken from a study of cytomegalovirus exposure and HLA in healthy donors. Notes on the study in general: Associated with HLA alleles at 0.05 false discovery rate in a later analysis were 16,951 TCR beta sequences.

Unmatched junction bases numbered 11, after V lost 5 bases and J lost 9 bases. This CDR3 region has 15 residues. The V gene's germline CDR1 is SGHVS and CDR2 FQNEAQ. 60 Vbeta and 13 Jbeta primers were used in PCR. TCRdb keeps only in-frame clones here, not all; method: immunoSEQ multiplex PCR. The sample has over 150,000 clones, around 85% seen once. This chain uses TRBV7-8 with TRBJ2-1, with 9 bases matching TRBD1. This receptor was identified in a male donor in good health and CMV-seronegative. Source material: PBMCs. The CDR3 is CASSGPGTGWAEQFF. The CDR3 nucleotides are TGTGCCAGCAGCGGGCCCGGGACAGGGTGGGCTGAGCAGTTCTTC.